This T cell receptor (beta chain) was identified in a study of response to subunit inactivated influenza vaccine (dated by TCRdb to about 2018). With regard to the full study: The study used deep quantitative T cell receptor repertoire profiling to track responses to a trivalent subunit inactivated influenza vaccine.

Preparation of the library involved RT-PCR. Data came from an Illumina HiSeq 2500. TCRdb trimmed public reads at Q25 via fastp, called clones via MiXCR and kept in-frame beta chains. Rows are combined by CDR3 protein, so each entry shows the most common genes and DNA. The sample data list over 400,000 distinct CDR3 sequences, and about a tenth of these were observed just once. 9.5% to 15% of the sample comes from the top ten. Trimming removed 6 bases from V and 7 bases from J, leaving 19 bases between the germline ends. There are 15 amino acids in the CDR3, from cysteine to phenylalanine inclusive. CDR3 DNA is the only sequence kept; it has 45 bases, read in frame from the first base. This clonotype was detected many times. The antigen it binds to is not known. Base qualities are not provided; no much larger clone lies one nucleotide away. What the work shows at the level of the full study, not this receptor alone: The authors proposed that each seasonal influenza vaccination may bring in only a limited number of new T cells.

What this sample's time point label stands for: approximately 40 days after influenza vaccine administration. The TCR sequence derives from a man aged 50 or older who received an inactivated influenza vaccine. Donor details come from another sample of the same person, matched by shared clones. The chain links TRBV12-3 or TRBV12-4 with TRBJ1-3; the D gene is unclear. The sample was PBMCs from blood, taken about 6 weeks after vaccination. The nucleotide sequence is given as TGTGCCAGCAGCGATCGACCCCTTGGGCGGAACACCATATATTTT. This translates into CASSDRPLGRNTIYF.